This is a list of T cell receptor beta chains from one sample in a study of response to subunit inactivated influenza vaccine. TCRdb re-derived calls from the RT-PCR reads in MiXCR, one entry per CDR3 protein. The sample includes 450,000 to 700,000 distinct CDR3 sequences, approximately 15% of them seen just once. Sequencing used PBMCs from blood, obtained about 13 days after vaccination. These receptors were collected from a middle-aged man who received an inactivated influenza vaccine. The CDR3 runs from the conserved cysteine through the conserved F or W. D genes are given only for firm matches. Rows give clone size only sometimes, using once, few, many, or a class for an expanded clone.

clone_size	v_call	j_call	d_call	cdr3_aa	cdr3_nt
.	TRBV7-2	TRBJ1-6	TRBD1	CASSLTGTGGRNSPLHF	TGTGCCAGCAGCCTTACCGGGACAGGGGGCAGGAATTCACCCCTCCACTTT
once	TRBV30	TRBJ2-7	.	CAWRGDVDEQYF	TGTGCCTGGAGAGGGGACGTGGACGAGCAGTACTTC
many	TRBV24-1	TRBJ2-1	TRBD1	CATSDLPGQGANNEQFF	TGTGCCACCAGTGATCTCCCAGGACAGGGGGCCAACAATGAGCAGTTCTTC
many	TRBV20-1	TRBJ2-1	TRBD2	CSAPTSGRLNEQFF	TGCAGTGCTCCGACTAGCGGGAGACTGAATGAGCAGTTCTTC
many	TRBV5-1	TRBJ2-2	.	CASSLDGWVDTGELFF	TGCGCCAGCAGCTTGGACGGGTGGGTGGACACCGGGGAGCTGTTTTTT
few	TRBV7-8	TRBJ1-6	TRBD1	CASREMGQGNSPLHF	TGTGCCAGCAGAGAGATGGGACAGGGCAATTCACCCCTCCACTTT
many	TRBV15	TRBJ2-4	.	CATSPPGGILAKNIQYF	TGTGCCACCAGCCCCCCCGGGGGAATTTTAGCCAAAAACATTCAGTACTTC
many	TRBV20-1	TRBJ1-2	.	CSARESGGGYGYTF	TGCAGTGCTAGAGAATCAGGCGGTGGCTATGGCTACACCTTC
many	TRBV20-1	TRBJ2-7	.	CSASGRGHTYEQYF	TGCAGTGCTAGTGGGCGGGGTCATACCTACGAGCAGTACTTC
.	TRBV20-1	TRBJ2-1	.	CSARVTGPSYNEQFF	TGCAGTGCCAGAGTAACGGGGCCCTCCTACAATGAGCAGTTCTTC
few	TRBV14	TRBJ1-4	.	CASSHQGLSGEKLFF	TGTGCCAGCAGCCACCAGGGGCTCTCGGGTGAAAAACTGTTTTTT
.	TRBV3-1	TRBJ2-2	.	CASSQNRAGNGELFF	TGTGCCAGCAGCCAGAACAGGGCGGGGAACGGGGAGCTGTTTTTT